This TCR beta chain came from a study of T-cell reconstitution after alpha-beta-depleted transplantation in children. Notes on the study in general: Alpha-beta T cells about two months after transplant reportedly derived from several hundred expanded graft clones. Some patients owed their high day-60 TCRbeta diversity to surviving recipient T cells and thymic progenitors.

This CDR3 region has 13 residues. Trimming removed 3 bases from V and 4 bases from J, with 9 bases in between. As concerns this clonotype: Its antigen is not known.

Preparation of the TCRbeta library was carried out with unique molecular identifiers. TCRdb recomputed calls from the PCR reads with MiXCR, one row per CDR3 protein. The sample records under 850,000 distinct CDR3 sequences, 10% to 15% being singletons. Sample: PBMCs, taken before TCRalphabeta/CD19-depleted stem cell transplant. The TCR comes from a girl aged 2-9 years with congenital amegakaryocytic thrombocytopenia, due to receive a stem cell transplant. V gene TRBV12-3 or TRBV12-4 combines with J gene TRBJ1-2, with a tentative D call TRBD1 (6 bases). CDR3 amino acids: CASSLPGAYGYTF. In DNA, the CDR3 is TGTGCCAGCAGTTTGCCAGGGGCCTATGGCTACACCTTC.